Following are 17 T cell receptor beta chains from one sample sequenced in a study of post-analysis software for immune sequencing data. The study, taken as a whole, reports: A handful of TRBV segments were significantly more frequent in patients than in controls. TRBV5-6, TRBV5-1 and TRBV20-1 were among these segments.

The TCR beta cDNA libraries contained unique molecular identifiers. TCRdb reprocessed the PCR reads via MiXCR and lists one record per CDR3 protein. The table records fewer than 600,000 distinct CDR3 sequences, under 55% of them present only once. The antigens of these receptors remain unknown. The sample consisted of blood. Receptors originate from a girl between 10 and 17 years old with multiple sclerosis.

This chain joins TRBV28 and TRBJ1-2; 10 bases are shared with TRBD1. V gave up 6 bases and J gave up 5 bases; unmatched junction bases: 3. Germline V gives CDR1 MDHEN, CDR2 SYDVKM. The CDR3 has 13 residues. CDR3 sequence: CASRGTGEYGYTF. In nucleotides, the CDR3 is TGTGCCAGCAGGGGGACAGGGGAATATGGCTACACCTTC.

This clonotype has only a few counts. The J gene is TRBJ1-6, the V gene TRBV7-3, with 8 bases fitting TRBD1. Germline V gives CDR1 SGHTA, CDR2 FQGTGA. This CDR3 contains 14 residues. The trim removed 6 bases at V and 5 bases at J, leaving 3 bases unmatched. CDR3 in amino acids: CASRSTGDNSPLHF. CDR3 nucleotide sequence: TGTGCCAGCAGGTCGACAGGGGATAATTCACCCCTCCACTTT. Drawing the rest from reference TRBV7-3 and TRBJ1-6, the complete variable domain is GAGVSQTPSNKVTEKGKYVELRCDPISGHTALYWYRQSLGQGPEFLIYFQGTGAADDSGLPNDRFFAVRPEGSVSTLKIQRTERGDSAVYLCASRSTGDNSPLHFGNGTRLTVT.

The chain has TRBV24-1 and TRBJ2-3; TRBD2 matches at 14 bases. This CDR3 comprises 16 residues. Trimming cost V 3 bases and J 7 bases; bases outside gene matches: 5. CDR1 is KGHDR, CDR2 SFDVKD, per germline. The CDR3 loop reads CATSDAGTSGRHTQYF. The CDR3 DNA reads TGTGCCACCAGTGATGCCGGGACTAGCGGGAGACATACGCAGTATTTT.

This clonotype was seen more than once but under ten times. The chain employs TRBV12-3 or TRBV12-4 and TRBJ2-1; D not resolved. Trimming removed 6 bases from V and 9 bases from J, with 21 bases in between. The CDR3 is 15 residues long. The CDR3 here is CASSSVPVRGGEQFF. The CDR3 bases are TGTGCCAGCAGCTCCGTCCCGGTTCGAGGTGGTGAGCAGTTCTTC.

The chain combines TRBV9 with TRBJ2-5; 12 positions match TRBD2. Judging by the DNA end, TRBJ2-7 fits better; the J call may be wrong. The germline CDR1 and CDR2 sequences are SGDLS and YYNGEE. CDR3 length: 16 residues. This chain's CDR3 is CASSSRLAGVGSEQYF. CDR3 nucleotide sequence: TGTGCCAGCAGCTCACGACTAGCGGGAGTGGGTAGCGAGCAGTACTTC.

The V call is TRBV28, the J call TRBJ2-7; no firm D call. The V and J ends lost 8 bases and 2 bases respectively, with 13 bases between them. The CDR3 runs to 13 residues. Germline V gene lookup returns CDR1 MDHEN and CDR2 SYDVKM. CDR3 nucleotide sequence: TGTGCCAGCCCCCGGGCCCAAACCTACGAGCAGTACTTC. Amino acid sequence: CASPRAQTYEQYF.

The sample holds a few counts of this clonotype. The chain links TRBV24-1 to TRBJ2-1; 7 bases are shared with TRBD1. Per germline, CDR1 KGHDR and CDR2 SFDVKD. Unmatched junction bases numbered 8, after V lost 2 bases and J lost 2 bases. The length of the CDR3 is 17 residues. CDR3 nucleotides: TGTGCCACCAGTGATTCTACCGACAGGGTGGCCTACAATGAGCAGTTCTTC. This translates into CATSDSTDRVAYNEQFF.

The J gene is TRBJ2-1, the V gene TRBV20-1; D may be TRBD2 (5 bases). V was shortened by 3 bases and J by 8 bases, with 8 bases between the two germline ends. The CDR3 sequence is 11 residues long. Germline V gives CDR1 DFQATT, CDR2 SNEGSKA (reference sequence). In nucleotides, the CDR3 is TGCAGTGCTAGTGGTAGCGATGAGCAGTTCTTC. It yields the protein CSASGSDEQFF.

The chain employs TRBV6-1 and TRBJ1-2; D might be TRBD1 (5 bases). The CDR3 length is 15 residues. The V end was cut by 4 bases, the J end by 4 bases, with 16 bases between. In germline, CDR1 is MNHNS, CDR2 SASEGT. The CDR3 DNA is TGTGCCAGCAGTGTGTTGGGGGATCGAGGCTATGGCTACACCTTC. Translated: CASSVLGDRGYGYTF.

In the case of this clonotype: One end of the junction does not line up with germline, which may come from a read error. The chain uses TRBV3-1 and TRBJ2-1; maybe TRBD2 (6 bases). The CDR3 runs 20 residues. Germline lookup yields CDR1 LGHDT and CDR2 YNNKEL (reference sequence). The chain's CDR3 is CASSQDLGVLAERPHNERFF. CDR3 sequence (DNA): TGTGCCAGCAGCCAAGATCTTGGGGTGTTAGCGGAACGACCACACAATGAGCGGTTCTTC.

The chain couples TRBV5-1 to TRBJ2-1; TRBD1 agrees at 9 bases. Germline assignment: CDR1 SGHRS and CDR2 YFSETQ. The J segment lost 8 bases and the V segment lost 5 bases, leaving 8 bases of the junction unmatched. CDR3 length: 14 residues. The CDR3 sequence is CASRQPGQGYEQFF. The CDR3 region has the DNA TGCGCCAGCAGACAACCGGGACAGGGATATGAGCAGTTCTTC.

This chain connects TRBV12-3 or TRBV12-4 to TRBJ2-4; 7 bases are a match to TRBD1. The CDR3 sequence is 14 residues long. Germline trimming cut 10 bases from V and 8 bases from J; bases unmatched to any gene: 14. CDR3 in DNA: TGTGCCAAAACTCAGGACAGGAAGGAAGACATTCAGTACTTC. It yields the protein CAKTQDRKEDIQYF.

This clonotype was picked up a small number of times. V usage is TRBV7-2 and J usage is TRBJ2-5; D possibly corresponds to TRBD2 (6 bases). The CDR3 contains 13 residues. Germline V CDR1 and CDR2: SGHTA, FQGNSA. Trimming took off 5 bases at V and 3 bases at J, with 10 bases between the two ends. The CDR3: CASSRTTKETQYF. As DNA, the CDR3 is TGTGCCAGCAGCAGGACTACTAAAGAGACCCAGTACTTC.

The rearrangement links TRBV5-1 to TRBJ1-1; 9 nucleotides match TRBD1. CDR3 length equals 14 residues. CDR1 SGHRS and CDR2 YFSETQ come from the germline V gene. The ends lost 3 bases at V and 7 bases at J; junction bases unmatched: 7. CDR3 loop: CASSWDRASNEAFF. The CDR3 region has the DNA TGCGCCAGCAGCTGGGACAGGGCGAGTAATGAAGCTTTCTTT. Full variable domain (rest looked up from reference TRBV5-1 and TRBJ1-1): KAGVTQTPRYLIKTRGQQVTLSCSPISGHRSVSWYQQTPGQGLQFLFEYFSETQRNKGNFPGRFSGRQFSNSRSEMNVSTLELGDSALYLCASSWDRASNEAFFGQGTRLTVV.

Details on this clonotype: The germline gene is not matched at one end of the junction; a read error may be the cause. The chain uses TRBV12-3 or TRBV12-4 and TRBJ2-1, with D possibly matching TRBD2 (5 bases). This CDR3 contains 15 residues. The CDR3 sequence: CASGLARSEGNEQFF. CDR3 DNA: TGTGCCAGCGGTTTAGCGCGGTCAGAGGGCAATGAGCAGTTCTTC.

This clonotype was seen a single time. V is TRBV5-1 and J is TRBJ2-1; 7 bases fit TRBD1. V gave up 4 bases and J gave up 6 bases; unmatched junction bases: 7. Germline V gives CDR1 SGHRS, CDR2 YFSETQ. This CDR3 is 14 amino acids long. The CDR3 sequence is CASSPGQALNEQFF. CDR3 in DNA: TGCGCCAGCAGCCCTGGACAGGCCCTCAATGAGCAGTTCTTC.

The CDR3 here is CASSSVLGSGTDTQYF. In DNA, the CDR3 is TGCGCCAGCAGCTCGGTTCTCGGGAGCGGCACAGATACGCAGTATTTT. The chain uses TRBV5-1 and TRBJ2-3; D perhaps matches TRBD2 (6 bases). Trimming left V 3 bases short and J 1 base short, with 15 bases between. Germline V gene lookup returns CDR1 SGHRS and CDR2 YFSETQ. The CDR3 runs to 16 residues. Using reference TRBV5-1 and TRBJ2-3 for the parts outside the CDR3, the full variable domain is KAGVTQTPRYLIKTRGQQVTLSCSPISGHRSVSWYQQTPGQGLQFLFEYFSETQRNKGNFPGRFSGRQFSNSRSEMNVSTLELGDSALYLCASSSVLGSGTDTQYFGPGTRLTVL.